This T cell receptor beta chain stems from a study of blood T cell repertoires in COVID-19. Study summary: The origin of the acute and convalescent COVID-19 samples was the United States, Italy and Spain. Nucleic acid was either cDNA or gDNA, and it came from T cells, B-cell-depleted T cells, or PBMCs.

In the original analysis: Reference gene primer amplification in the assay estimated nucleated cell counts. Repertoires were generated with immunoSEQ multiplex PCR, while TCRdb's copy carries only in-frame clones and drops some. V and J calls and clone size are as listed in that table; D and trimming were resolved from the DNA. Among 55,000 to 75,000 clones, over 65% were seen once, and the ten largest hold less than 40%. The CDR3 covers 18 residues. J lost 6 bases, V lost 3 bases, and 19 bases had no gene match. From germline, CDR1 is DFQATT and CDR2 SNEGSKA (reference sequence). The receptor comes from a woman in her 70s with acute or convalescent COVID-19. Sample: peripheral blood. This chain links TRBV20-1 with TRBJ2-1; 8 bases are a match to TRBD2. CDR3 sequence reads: CSASPLGLANVRINEQFF. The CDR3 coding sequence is TGCAGTGCTAGTCCTTTAGGACTAGCTAATGTGAGGATCAATGAGCAGTTCTTC.